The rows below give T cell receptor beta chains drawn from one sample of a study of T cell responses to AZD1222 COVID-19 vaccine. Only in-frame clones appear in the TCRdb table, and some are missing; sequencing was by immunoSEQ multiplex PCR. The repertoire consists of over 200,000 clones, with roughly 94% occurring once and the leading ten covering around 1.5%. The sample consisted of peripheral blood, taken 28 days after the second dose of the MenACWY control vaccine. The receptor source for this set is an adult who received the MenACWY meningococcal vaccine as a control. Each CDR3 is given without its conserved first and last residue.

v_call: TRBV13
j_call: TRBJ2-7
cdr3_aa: ASSASRAYEQY

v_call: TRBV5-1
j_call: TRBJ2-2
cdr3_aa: ASSFTSPNTGELF

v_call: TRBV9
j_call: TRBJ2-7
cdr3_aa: ASSPTSGPHYEQY

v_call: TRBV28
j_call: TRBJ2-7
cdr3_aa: ASRRPLLGSSYEQY

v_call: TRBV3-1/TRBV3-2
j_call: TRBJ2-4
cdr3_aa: ASSQPPKNIQY

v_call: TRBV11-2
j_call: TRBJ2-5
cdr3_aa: ASSLSSGAQETQY

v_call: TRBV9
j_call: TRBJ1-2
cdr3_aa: ASSSYPGTGRDYGYT

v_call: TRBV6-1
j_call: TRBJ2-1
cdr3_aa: ASSEGGPPTYNEQF

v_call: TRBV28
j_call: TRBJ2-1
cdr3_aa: ASSLSTFGWTSKGIQNEQF

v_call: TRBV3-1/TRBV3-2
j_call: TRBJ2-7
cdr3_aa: ASSQAVSGSYEQY

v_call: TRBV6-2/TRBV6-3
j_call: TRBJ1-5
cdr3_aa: ASSYSQDVNSNQPQH

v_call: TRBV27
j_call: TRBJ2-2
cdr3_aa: ASKSEGLVSGELF

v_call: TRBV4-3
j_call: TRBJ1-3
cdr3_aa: ASSQEGQNSGNTIY

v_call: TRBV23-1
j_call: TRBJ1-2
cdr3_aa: ASSQSGTGLFGYT

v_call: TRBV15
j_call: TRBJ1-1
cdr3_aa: ATSLLGNTEAF

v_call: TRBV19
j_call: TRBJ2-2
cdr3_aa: ASSKGVPGQGANTGELF

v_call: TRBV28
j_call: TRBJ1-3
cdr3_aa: ASSIMSSGNTIY

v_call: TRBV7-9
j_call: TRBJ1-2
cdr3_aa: ASSLGDNLYGYT

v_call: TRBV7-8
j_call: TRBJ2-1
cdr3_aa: AGSPRFLGAKNEQF

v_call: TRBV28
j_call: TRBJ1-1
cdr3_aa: ASSLQGGTEAF